This TCR beta chain was sequenced during a study of T-cell reconstitution after alpha-beta-depleted transplantation in children. Trimming removed 4 bases from V and 8 bases from J, with 9 bases in between. This CDR3 is 11 amino acids long. Germline V lookup: CDR1 SGHRS, CDR2 YFSETQ. Unique molecular identifiers were used in preparing the TCRbeta library. TCRdb recomputed calls from the PCR reads with MiXCR, one row per CDR3 protein. The sample includes about 830,000 distinct CDR3 sequences, 16% of them seen just once. This clonotype was detected only a few times. The source material was PBMCs, mostly from graft donor cells, sampled 360 days after TCRalphabeta/CD19-depleted stem cell transplant. The TCR sequence derives from a male patient under 18 who had a stem cell transplant for acute lymphoblastic leukemia, so the T cells may come from the graft donor. The chain joins TRBV5-1 to TRBJ1-1; TRBD1 is a possible D gene (6 bases). As DNA, the CDR3 is TGCGCCAGCAGCGTCGGACAGGAAGCTTTCTTT. Amino acids: CASSVGQEAFF. Based on the CDR3 plus reference TRBV5-1 and TRBJ1-1, the full variable domain is KAGVTQTPRYLIKTRGQQVTLSCSPISGHRSVSWYQQTPGQGLQFLFEYFSETQRNKGNFPGRFSGRQFSNSRSEMNVSTLELGDSALYLCASSVGQEAFFGQGTRLTVV.